This T cell receptor beta chain appears in the sequencing data of a study of spatial heterogeneity in lung cancer. Study overall: The study observed each unique TCR and UMI combination more than ten times on average in raw reads.

The germline V gene has CDR1 MNHNY and CDR2 SVGAGI (reference sequence). The ends were cut back, 5 bases at V and 0 bases at J, with 17 bases in the middle. CDR3 length: 16 amino acids. The time point denotes: sample taken at primary tumor resection. Whole RNA was taken from tumor, nontumor lung or frozen PBMC; it was then sequenced unsorted. Each CDR3 protein gets one entry after TCRdb re-called the 5' RACE reads with MiXCR. The sample holds about 38,000 distinct CDR3 sequences, roughly 8% seen once. The gene calls are TRBV6-6 and TRBJ2-7, with D tentatively TRBD1 (5 bases). The source of this sequence is a male donor with early-stage non-small cell lung cancer. The sample in question was PBMCs, obtained at surgery. The CDR3 DNA is TGTGCCAGCAGTCCCCAACCAGGGTCCTTCTCCTACGAGCAGTACTTC. Protein sequence: CASSPQPGSFSYEQYF.